This T cell receptor (beta chain) was observed in a study of breast tumors, draining lymph nodes, adjacent tissues. Axillary draining lymph nodes of breast cancer patients supplied the node samples. A word on this clonotype: Its antigen is unknown.

Germline values: CDR1 SEHNR, CDR2 FQNEAQ (reference sequence). The CDR3 spans 16 residues. The V segment lost 2 bases and the J segment 6 bases; nucleotides outside the gene matches: 7. The study's findings and limits: Compared with basal-like, luminal-like tumors shared significantly more repertoire with nontumor tissue.

TCRdb used MiXCR to reprocess the multiplex PCR reads, holding one entry per CDR3 protein. The sample has approximately 210,000 distinct CDR3 sequences, approximately 31% seen once. Specimen: axillary lymph node tissue. The TCR comes from a female donor with breast cancer. Some clones in this sample may be carry-over from other donors' samples. The genes are TRBV7-9 and TRBJ2-1, with 10 bases lining up with TRBD2. DNA of the CDR3: TGTGCCAGCAGCTTAAAATCTAGCGGGAGTACCAATGAGCAGTTCTTC. Translated, it gives CASSLKSSGSTNEQFF.